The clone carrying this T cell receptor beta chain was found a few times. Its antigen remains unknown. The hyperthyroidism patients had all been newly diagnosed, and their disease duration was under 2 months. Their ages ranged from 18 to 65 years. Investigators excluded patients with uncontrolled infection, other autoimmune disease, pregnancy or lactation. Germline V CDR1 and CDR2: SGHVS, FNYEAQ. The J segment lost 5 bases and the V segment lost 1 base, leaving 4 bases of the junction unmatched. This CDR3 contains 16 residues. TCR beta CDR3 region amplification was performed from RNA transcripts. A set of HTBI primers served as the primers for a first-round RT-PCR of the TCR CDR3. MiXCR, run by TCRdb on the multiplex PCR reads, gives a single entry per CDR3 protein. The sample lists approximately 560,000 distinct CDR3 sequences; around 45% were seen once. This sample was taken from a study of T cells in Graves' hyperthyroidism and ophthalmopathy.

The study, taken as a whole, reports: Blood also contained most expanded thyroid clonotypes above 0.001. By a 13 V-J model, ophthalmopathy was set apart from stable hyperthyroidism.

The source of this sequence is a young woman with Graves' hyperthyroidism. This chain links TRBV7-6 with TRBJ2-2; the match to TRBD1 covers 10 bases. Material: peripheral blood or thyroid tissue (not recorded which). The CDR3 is CASSLGGTGATGELFF. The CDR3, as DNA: TGTGCCAGCAGCTTAGGAGGGACAGGGGCGACCGGGGAGCTGTTTTTT.